Presented here are 2 T cell receptor beta chains from one specimen sequenced in a study of high-grade serous ovarian cancer treatment subgroups. Clones were sequenced by immunoSEQ multiplex PCR, and TCRdb holds only the in-frame ones, with some missing. The sample carries a few thousand clones, around 77% recorded once. Tumor tissue was taken before any definitive surgery or chemotherapy was given. The sample was tumor tissue. The receptors originated from a human donor with high-grade serous ovarian cancer.

The chain employs TRBV14 and TRBJ2-1, with 12 bases identical to TRBD2. Trimming removed 1 base from V and 8 bases from J; junction bases left unmatched: 9. The CDR3 runs to 17 residues. Germline V gene lookup returns CDR1 SGHDN and CDR2 FVKESK. CDR3 in DNA: TGTGCCAGCAGCCAAGGGTACGGACTAGCGGGATCGGATGAGCAGTTCTTC. Protein: CASSQGYGLAGSDEQFF.

The J gene is TRBJ1-2, the V gene TRBV19, with D possibly TRBD1 on 5 matching bases. Germline-derived CDR1 and CDR2 are LNHDA and SQIVND (reference sequence). V was shortened by 0 bases and J by 2 bases, with 7 bases between the two germline ends. The CDR3 sequence is 14 residues long. CDR3 sequence (DNA): TGTGCCAGTAGTATAGATCACAGGAACTATGGCTACACCTTC. Encoded protein: CASSIDHRNYGYTF.